Each of the 10 T cell receptor beta chains below was sequenced from the same sample in a study of blood T cell repertoires in COVID-19. Only in-frame clones appear in the TCRdb table, and some are missing; sequencing was by immunoSEQ multiplex PCR. The repertoire includes some 370,000 clones, under 85% of them detected once, and 5% to 5.5% sits in the top ten. Sample: PBMCs or T cells enriched from blood (not recorded which). These receptors originate from a woman aged 45 to 65 who had recovered from COVID-19.

This clone was seen at least ten times. The chain combines TRBV5-6 with TRBJ1-1; possible D gene TRBD1, 5 bases. The CDR3 is 13 amino acids. V lost 7 bases to trimming and J lost 0 bases, with 10 bases between them. Germline lookup yields CDR1 SGHDT and CDR2 YYEEEE. CDR3 sequence (DNA): TGTGCCAGCGGGGGGACGGTGAACACTGAAGCTTTCTTT. It is translated as CASGGTVNTEAFF. Full variable domain (rest looked up from reference TRBV5-6 and TRBJ1-1): DAGVTQSPTHLIKTRGQQVTLRCSPKSGHDTVSWYQQALGQGPQFIFQYYEEEERQRGNFPDRFSGHQFPNYSSELNVNALLLGDSALYLCASGGTVNTEAFFGQGTRLTVV.

The V and J genes are TRBV4-1 and TRBJ2-7; TRBD1 agrees at 8 bases. V shed 3 bases, J shed 4 bases, and the junction held 17 bases outside the gene matches. Looked up from germline, CDR1 is MGHRA and CDR2 is YSYEKL. The CDR3 spans 18 residues. CDR3 region: CASSQNRAFEGQDYEQYF. CDR3 DNA sequence: TGCGCCAGCAGCCAGAATCGGGCTTTCGAGGGACAGGATTACGAGCAGTACTTC.

V usage is TRBV6-5 and J usage is TRBJ2-3; 12 bases line up with TRBD2. Losses at the gene ends were 6 bases for V and 7 bases for J; bases not matched to a gene: 5. Germline values: CDR1 MNHEY, CDR2 SVGAGI. The CDR3 consists of 14 residues. This CDR3 reads CASSQTSGGYTQYF. The DNA for the CDR3 is TGTGCCAGCAGCCAGACTAGCGGGGGTTATACGCAGTATTTT.

In DNA, the CDR3 is TGTGCCAGCAGCTTGGGGGACAGGAGCTACACCTTC. As protein: CASSLGDRSYTF. The J gene is TRBJ1-2, the V gene TRBV5-6; TRBD1 agrees at 8 bases. The CDR3 is made up of 12 amino acids. Per the germline V gene, CDR1 is SGHDT and CDR2 is YYEEEE. The J segment lost 9 bases and the V segment lost 0 bases, leaving 1 base of the junction unmatched.

This clone was recorded many times. The rearrangement links TRBV7-3 to TRBJ1-5; D remains ambiguous. V lost 7 bases to trimming and J lost 3 bases, with 10 bases between them. Germline values: CDR1 SGHTA, CDR2 FQGTGA. The CDR3 length is 13 residues. The CDR3 region is CASNKQTNQPQHF. Here the CDR3 DNA reads TGTGCCAGCAACAAACAGACCAATCAGCCCCAGCATTTT.

V gene TRBV6-2 or TRBV6-3 combines with J gene TRBJ2-5, with 9 bases aligning to TRBD2. Germline V gives CDR1 MNHEY, CDR2 SVGEGT. This CDR3 has 15 amino acids. Trimming removed 2 bases from V and 5 bases from J; junction bases left unmatched: 6. The CDR3 loop is CASSYASGVGETQYF. CDR3 sequence (DNA): TGTGCCAGCAGTTACGCTAGCGGGGTCGGGGAGACCCAGTACTTC.

This chain joins TRBV18 and TRBJ2-7; 12 bases align to TRBD1. CDR3 size: 15 residues. Germline V lookup: CDR1 KGHSH, CDR2 LQKENI. The V segment lost 2 bases and the J segment 7 bases; nucleotides outside the gene matches: 6. CDR3 bases: TGTGCCAGCTCACCAGGGACAGGGGGCGAGGGTGAGCAGTACTTC. Translating it yields CASSPGTGGEGEQYF.

The chain is built from TRBV6-2 or TRBV6-3 and TRBJ1-5; D ambiguous. This CDR3 is built from 14 residues. In germline, CDR1 is MNHEY, CDR2 SVGEGT. Deletions cut 4 bases from V and 7 bases from J, with 14 bases between. CDR3 sequence: CASSSRRGLQPQHF. As DNA, the CDR3 is TGTGCCAGCAGTTCCCGGCGAGGGCTCCAGCCCCAGCATTTT.

This clone was counted only a few times. The chain couples TRBV19 to TRBJ1-1; 11 bases fit TRBD1. Germline assignment: CDR1 LNHDA and CDR2 SQIVND (reference sequence). V shed 5 bases, J shed 5 bases, and the junction held 13 bases outside the gene matches. CDR3 length equals 17 residues. CDR3 in amino acids: CASSASPAGTGGTEAFF. The CDR3 region has the DNA TGTGCCAGTAGTGCCTCTCCCGCCGGGACAGGGGGAACTGAAGCTTTCTTT.

The chain has TRBV19 and TRBJ1-1; D is undetermined. The V and J ends lost 9 bases and 12 bases respectively, with 20 bases between them. CDR1 is LNHDA, CDR2 SQIVND, per germline (reference sequence). The CDR3 covers 12 residues. As DNA, the CDR3 is TGTGCCAGCTACACTTCAGTGAGGGCACCTTTCTTT. It is translated as CASYTSVRAPFF.